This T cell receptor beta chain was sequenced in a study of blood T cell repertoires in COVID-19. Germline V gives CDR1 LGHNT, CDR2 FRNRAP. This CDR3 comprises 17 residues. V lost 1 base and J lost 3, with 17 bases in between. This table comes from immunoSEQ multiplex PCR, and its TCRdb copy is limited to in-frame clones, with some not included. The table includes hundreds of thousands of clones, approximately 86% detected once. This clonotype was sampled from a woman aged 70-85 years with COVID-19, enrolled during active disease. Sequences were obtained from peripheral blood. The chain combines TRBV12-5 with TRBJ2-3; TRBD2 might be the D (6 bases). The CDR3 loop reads CASGLGRLAGGTDTQYF. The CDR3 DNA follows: TGTGCTAGTGGTTTGGGGCGGCTAGCCGGGGGAACAGATACGCAGTATTTT. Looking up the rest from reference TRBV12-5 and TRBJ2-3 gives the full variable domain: DARVTQTPRHKVTEMGQEVTMRCQPILGHNTVFWYRQTMMQGLELLAYFRNRAPLDDSGMPKDRFSAEMPDATLATLKIQPSEPRDSAVYFCASGLGRLAGGTDTQYFGPGTRLTVL.